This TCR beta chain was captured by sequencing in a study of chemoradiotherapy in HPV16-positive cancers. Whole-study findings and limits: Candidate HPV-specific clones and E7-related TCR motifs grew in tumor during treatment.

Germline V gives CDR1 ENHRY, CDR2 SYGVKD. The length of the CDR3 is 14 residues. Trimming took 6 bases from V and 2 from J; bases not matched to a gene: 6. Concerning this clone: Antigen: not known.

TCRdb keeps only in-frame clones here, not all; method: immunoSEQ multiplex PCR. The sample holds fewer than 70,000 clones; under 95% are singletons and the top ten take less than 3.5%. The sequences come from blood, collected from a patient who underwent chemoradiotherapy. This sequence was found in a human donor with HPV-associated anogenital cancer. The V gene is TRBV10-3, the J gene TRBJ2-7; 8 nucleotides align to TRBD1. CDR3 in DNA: TGTGCCATCAGGGGGACAGGTTCAGCCTACGAGCAGTACTTC. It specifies CAIRGTGSAYEQYF.